This T cell receptor beta chain was recovered during a study of CD8 T cells in Susac syndrome. Sequencing targeted TCR beta in blood CD8+ and CD4+ T cells. Controls were healthy donors (matched for age and sex). Negative isolation yielded CD4+ and CD8+ T cells, and FACS enriched TEMRA cells. The RNA, roughly 0.45 to 1 ug, was put through reverse transcription using random hexamers. Multiplex immunoSEQ PCR targeted 54 Vbeta and 13 Jbeta TCR beta segments. One entry per CDR3 protein results from TCRdb running MiXCR on the immunoSEQ multiplex PCR reads. There are some 160,000 distinct CDR3 sequences in the sample; around 90% occur only once, and more than 0.07% lies in the top ten. The CDR3 loop spans 16 amino acids. The junction had 6 bases not matched to a gene; V was cut back by 5 bases and J by 0 bases.

The TCR comes from a human donor in good health. V gene TRBV12-3 or TRBV12-4 combines with J gene TRBJ2-3, with TRBD1 matching 9 bases. Sequenced input: CD4+ T cells from PBMCs. This CDR3 reads CASSRDRATSTDTQYF. CDR3 sequence (DNA): TGTGCCAGCAGTCGGGACAGGGCAACTAGCACAGATACGCAGTATTTT.